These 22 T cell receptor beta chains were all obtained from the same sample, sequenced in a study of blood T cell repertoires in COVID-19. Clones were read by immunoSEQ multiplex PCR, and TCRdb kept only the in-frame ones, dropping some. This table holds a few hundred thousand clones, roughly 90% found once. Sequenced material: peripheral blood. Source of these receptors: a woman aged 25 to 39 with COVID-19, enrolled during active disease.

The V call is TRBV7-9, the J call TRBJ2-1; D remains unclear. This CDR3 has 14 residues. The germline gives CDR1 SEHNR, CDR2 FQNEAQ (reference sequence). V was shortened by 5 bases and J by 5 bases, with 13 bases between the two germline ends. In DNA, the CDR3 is TGTGCCAGCAGCCCGCGAGAGCCTCACAATGAGCAGTTCTTC. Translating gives CASSPREPHNEQFF.

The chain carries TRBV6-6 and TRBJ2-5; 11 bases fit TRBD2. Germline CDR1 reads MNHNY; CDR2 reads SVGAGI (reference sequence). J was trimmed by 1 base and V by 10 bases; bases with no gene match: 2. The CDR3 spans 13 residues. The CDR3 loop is CATGTSGQETQYF. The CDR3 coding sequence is TGTGCCACAGGGACTAGCGGCCAAGAGACCCAGTACTTC.

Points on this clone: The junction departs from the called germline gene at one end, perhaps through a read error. The chain's CDR3 is CASSSTPAREHEQFF. The CDR3 DNA reads TGTGCTAGCAGCTCAACCCCGGCCCGGGAACATGAGCAGTTCTTC. The V gene is TRBV7-7, the J gene TRBJ2-1, with a weak D call TRBD2 (5 bases). The CDR3 consists of 15 residues. Per the germline V gene, CDR1 is SSHAT and CDR2 is FNYEAQ (reference sequence).

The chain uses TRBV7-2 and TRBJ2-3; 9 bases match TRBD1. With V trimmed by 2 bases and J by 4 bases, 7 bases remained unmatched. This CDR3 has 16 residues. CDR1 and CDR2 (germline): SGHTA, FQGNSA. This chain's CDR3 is CASSLRDRVVPDTQYF. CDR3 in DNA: TGTGCCAGCAGCTTACGGGACAGGGTAGTGCCAGATACGCAGTATTTT.

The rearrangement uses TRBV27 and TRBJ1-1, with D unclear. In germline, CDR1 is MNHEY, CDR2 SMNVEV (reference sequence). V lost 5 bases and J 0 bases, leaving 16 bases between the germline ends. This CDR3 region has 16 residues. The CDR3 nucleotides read TGTGCCAGCAGTCCCGGAGCGACGTCAATGAACACTGAAGCTTTCTTT. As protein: CASSPGATSMNTEAFF.

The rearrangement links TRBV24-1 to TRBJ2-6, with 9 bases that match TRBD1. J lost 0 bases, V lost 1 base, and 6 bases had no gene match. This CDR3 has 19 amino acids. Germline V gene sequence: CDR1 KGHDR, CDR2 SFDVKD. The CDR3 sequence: CATSDFRGTGTSGANVLTF. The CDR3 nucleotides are TGTGCCACCAGTGATTTTAGGGGGACAGGGACCTCTGGGGCCAACGTCCTGACTTTC.

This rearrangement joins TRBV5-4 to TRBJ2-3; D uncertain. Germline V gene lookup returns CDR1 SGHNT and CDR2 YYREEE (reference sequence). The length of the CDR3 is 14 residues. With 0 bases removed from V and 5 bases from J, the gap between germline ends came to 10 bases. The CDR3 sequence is CASSLGSEQDTQYF. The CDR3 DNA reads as TGTGCCAGCAGCTTGGGTTCCGAGCAAGATACGCAGTATTTT.

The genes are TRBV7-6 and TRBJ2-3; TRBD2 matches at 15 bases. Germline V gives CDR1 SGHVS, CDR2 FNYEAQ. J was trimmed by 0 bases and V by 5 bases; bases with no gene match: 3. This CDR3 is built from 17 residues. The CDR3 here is CASSMGTSGRSTDTQYF. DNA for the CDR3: TGTGCCAGCAGCATGGGGACTAGCGGGAGGAGCACAGATACGCAGTATTTT.

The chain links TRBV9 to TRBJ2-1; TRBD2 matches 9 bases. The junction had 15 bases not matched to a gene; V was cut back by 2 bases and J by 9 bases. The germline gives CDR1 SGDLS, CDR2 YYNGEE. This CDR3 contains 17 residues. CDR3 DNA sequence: TGTGCCAGCAGCGTTCCAGCGGGGGGAACCCAATCCGGTGAGCAGTTCTTC. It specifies CASSVPAGGTQSGEQFF. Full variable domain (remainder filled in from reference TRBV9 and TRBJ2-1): DSGVTQTPKHLITATGQRVTLRCSPRSGDLSVYWYQQSLDQGLQFLIQYYNGEERAKGNILERFSAQQFPDLHSELNLSSLELGDSALYFCASSVPAGGTQSGEQFFGPGTRLTVL.

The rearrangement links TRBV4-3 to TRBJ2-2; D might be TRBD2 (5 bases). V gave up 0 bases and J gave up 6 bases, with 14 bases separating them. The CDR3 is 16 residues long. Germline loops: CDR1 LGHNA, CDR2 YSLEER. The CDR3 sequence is CASSQEGIGSAGELFF. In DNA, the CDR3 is TGCGCCAGCAGCCAAGAGGGTATTGGGAGTGCCGGGGAGCTGTTTTTT.

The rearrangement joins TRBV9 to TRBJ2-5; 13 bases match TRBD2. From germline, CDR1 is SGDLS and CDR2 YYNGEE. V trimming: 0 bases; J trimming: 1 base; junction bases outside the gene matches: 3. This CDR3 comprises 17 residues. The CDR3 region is CASSVGLAGGLQETQYF. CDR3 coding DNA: TGTGCCAGCAGCGTAGGACTAGCGGGAGGCCTCCAAGAGACCCAGTACTTC.

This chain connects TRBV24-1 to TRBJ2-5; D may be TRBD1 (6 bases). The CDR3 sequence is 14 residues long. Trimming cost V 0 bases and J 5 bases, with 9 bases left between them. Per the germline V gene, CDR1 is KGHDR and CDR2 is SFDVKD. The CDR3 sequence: CATSDLGGSETQYF. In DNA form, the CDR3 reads TGTGCCACCAGTGATTTGGGGGGCTCGGAGACCCAGTACTTC.

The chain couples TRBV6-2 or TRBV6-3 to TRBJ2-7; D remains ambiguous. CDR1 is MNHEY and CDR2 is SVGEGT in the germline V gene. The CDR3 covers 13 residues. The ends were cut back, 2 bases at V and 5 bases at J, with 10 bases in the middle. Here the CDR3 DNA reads TGTGCCAGCAGTTACGGCCCTCTGGACGAGCAGTACGTC. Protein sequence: CASSYGPLDEQYV.

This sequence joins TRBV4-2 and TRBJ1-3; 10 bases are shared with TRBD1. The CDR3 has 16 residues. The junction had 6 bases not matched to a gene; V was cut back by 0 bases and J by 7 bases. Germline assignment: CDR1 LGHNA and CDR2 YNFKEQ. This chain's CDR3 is CASSQDSTGGINTIYF. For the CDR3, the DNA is TGTGCCAGCAGCCAAGATTCGACAGGGGGCATCAACACCATATATTTT.

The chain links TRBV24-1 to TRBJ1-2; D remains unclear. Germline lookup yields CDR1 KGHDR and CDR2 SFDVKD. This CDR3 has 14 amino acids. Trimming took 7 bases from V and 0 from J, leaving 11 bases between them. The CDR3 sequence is CATSSDGANYGYTF. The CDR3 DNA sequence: TGTGCCACCAGCTCCGACGGAGCTAACTATGGCTACACCTTC.

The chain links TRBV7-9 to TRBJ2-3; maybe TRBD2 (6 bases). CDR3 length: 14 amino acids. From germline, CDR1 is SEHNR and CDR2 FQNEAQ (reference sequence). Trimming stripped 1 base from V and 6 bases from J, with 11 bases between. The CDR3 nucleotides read TGTGCCAGCAGCTTAGACGGGGGTAGGGATACGCAGTATTTT. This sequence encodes CASSLDGGRDTQYF.

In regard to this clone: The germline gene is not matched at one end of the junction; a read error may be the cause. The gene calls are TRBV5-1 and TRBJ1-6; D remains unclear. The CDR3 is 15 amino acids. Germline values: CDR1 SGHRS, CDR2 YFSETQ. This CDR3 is CASSLGLSHNSPLHF. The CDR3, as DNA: TGCGCCAGCAGCTTGGGGCTCTCCCATAATTCACCCCTCCACTTT.

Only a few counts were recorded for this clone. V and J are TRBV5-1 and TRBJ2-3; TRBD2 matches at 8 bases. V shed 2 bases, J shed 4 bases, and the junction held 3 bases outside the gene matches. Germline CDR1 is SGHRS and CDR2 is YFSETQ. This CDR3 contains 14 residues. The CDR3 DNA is TGCGCCAGCAGCTTAGCGGGAGCTGCAGATACGCAGTATTTT. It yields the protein CASSLAGAADTQYF.

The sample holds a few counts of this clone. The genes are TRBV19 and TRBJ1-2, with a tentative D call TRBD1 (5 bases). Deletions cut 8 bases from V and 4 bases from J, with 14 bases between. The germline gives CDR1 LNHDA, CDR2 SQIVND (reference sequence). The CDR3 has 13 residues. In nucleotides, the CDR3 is TGTGCCAGTGCCGATGATAGGGGCTATGGCTACACCTTC. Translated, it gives CASADDRGYGYTF.

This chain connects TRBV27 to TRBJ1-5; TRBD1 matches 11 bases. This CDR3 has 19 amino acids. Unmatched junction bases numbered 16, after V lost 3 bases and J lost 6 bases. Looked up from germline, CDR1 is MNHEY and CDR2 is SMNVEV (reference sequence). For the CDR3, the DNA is TGTGCCAGCAGTTTCCTGGGGACAGGGGGGAGCGTAGCGCGTCAGCCCCAGCATTTT. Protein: CASSFLGTGGSVARQPQHF.

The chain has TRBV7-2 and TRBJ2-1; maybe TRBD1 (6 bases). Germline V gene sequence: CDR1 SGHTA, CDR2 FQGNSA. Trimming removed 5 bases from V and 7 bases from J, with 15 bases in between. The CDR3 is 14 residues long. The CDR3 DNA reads TGTGCCAGCAGCCGGGACATAATATGGAATGAGCAGTTCTTC. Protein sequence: CASSRDIIWNEQFF.

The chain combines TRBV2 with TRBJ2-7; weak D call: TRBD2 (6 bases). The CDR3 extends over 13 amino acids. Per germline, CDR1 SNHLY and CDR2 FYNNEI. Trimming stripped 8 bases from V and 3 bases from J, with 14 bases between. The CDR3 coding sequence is TGTGCCAGCGGACGGGACTTCCTCTACGAGCAGTACTTC. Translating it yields CASGRDFLYEQYF.